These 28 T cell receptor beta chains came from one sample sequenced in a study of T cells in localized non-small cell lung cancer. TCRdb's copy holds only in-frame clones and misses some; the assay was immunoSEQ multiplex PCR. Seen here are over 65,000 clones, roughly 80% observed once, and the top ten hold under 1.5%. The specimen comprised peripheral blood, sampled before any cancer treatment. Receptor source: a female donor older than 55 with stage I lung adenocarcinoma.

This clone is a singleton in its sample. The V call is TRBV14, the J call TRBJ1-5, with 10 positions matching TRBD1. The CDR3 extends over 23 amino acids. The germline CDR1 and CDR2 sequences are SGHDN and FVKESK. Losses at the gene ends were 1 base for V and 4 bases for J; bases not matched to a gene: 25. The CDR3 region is CASSQGCSNVPHPGQGTNQPQHF. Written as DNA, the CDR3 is TGTGCCAGCAGCCAAGGATGTAGTAATGTACCCCACCCGGGACAGGGGACGAATCAGCCCCAGCATTTT.

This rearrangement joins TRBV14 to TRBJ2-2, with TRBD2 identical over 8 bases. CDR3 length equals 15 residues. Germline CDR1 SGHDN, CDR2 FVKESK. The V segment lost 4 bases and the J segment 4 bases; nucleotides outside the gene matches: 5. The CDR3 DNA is TGTGCCAGCAGCCCGAGCGGGAGTCTCACCGGGGAGCTGTTTTTT. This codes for CASSPSGSLTGELFF. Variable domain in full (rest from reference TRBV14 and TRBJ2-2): EAGVTQFPSHSVIEKGQTVTLRCDPISGHDNLYWYRRVMGKEIKFLLHFVKESKQDESGMPNNRFLAERTGGTYSTLKVQPAELEDSGVYFCASSPSGSLTGELFFGEGSRLTVL.

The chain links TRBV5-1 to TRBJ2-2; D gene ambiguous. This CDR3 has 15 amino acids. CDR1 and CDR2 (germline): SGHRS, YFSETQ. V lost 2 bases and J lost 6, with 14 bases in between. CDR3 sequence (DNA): TGCGCCAGCAGCTTACCGGGCCCCGAGGCCGGGGAGCTGTTTTTT. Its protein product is CASSLPGPEAGELFF.

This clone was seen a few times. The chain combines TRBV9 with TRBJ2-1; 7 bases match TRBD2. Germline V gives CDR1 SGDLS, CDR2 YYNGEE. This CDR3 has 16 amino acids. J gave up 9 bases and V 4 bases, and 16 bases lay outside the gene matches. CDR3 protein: CASSRGQSGRLGEQFF. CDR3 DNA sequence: TGTGCCAGCAGCCGCGGACAATCCGGGAGGTTGGGTGAGCAGTTCTTC.

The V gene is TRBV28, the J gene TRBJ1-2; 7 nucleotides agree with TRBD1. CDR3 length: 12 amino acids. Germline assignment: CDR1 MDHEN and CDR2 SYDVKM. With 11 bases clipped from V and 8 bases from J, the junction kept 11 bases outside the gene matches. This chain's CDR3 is CAVNRGLGGYTF. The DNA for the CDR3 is TGTGCCGTTAACAGGGGATTGGGCGGCTACACCTTC.

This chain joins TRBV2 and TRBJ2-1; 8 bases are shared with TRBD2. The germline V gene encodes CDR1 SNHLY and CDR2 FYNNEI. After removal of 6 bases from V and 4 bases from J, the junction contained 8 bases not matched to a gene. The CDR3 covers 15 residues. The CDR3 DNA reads TGTGCCAGCAGCCTCGGGCTAGCGGGTTACAATGAGCAGTTCTTC. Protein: CASSLGLAGYNEQFF. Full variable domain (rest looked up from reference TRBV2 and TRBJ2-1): EPEVTQTPSHQVTQMGQEVILRCVPISNHLYFYWYRQILGQKVEFLVSFYNNEISEKSEIFDDQFSVERPDGSNFTLKIRSTKLEDSAMYFCASSLGLAGYNEQFFGPGTRLTVL.

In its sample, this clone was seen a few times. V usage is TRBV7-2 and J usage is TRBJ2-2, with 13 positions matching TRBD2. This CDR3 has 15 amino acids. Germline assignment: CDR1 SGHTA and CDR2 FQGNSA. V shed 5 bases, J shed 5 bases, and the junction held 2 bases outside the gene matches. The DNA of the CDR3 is TGTGCCAGCAGCACACTAGCGGGAGGGACCGGGGAGCTGTTTTTT. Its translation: CASSTLAGGTGELFF.

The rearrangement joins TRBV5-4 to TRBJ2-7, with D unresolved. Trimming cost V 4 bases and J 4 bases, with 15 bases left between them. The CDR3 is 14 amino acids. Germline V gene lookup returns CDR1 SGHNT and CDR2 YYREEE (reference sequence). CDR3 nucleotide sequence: TGTGCCAGCAGCCCCGACTTTACCCAATACGAGCAGTACTTC. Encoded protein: CASSPDFTQYEQYF.

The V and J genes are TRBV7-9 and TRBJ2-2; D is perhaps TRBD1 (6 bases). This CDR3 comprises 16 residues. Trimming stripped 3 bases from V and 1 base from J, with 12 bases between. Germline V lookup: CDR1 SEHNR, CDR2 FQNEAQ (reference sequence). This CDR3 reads CASSFSLQGNTGELFF. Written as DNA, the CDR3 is TGTGCCAGCAGCTTTTCTTTACAGGGGAACACCGGGGAGCTGTTTTTT.

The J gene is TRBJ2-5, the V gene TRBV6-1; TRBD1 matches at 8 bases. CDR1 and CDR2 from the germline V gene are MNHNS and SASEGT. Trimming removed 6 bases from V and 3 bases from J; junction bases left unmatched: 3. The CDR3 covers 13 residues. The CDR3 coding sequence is TGTGCCAGCAGACTGACAGGGGAAGAGACCCAGTACTTC. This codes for CASRLTGEETQYF.

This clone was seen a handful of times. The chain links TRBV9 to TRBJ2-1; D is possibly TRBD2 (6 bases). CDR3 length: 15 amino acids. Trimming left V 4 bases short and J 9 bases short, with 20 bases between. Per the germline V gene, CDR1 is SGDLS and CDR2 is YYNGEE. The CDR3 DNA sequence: TGTGCCAGCAGCACGACTAGGGACGGTTTGGGTGAGCAGTTCTTC. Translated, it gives CASSTTRDGLGEQFF.

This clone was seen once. The CDR3 DNA sequence: TGTGCCAGCTCCACAGGGTTTATCGGGAATACGCAGTATTTT. As protein: CASSTGFIGNTQYF. The chain links TRBV18 to TRBJ2-3; tentatively, D is TRBD1 (6 bases). The CDR3 loop spans 14 amino acids. Trimming removed 6 bases at V and 7 bases at J, with 17 bases between. Germline V CDR1 and CDR2: KGHSH, LQKENI. The full variable domain, with the rest looked up from reference TRBV18 and TRBJ2-3, is NAGVMQNPRHLVRRRGQEARLRCSPMKGHSHVYWYRQLPEEGLKFMVYLQKENIIDESGMPKERFSAEFPKEGPSILRIQQVVRGDSAAYFCASSTGFIGNTQYFGPGTRLTVL.

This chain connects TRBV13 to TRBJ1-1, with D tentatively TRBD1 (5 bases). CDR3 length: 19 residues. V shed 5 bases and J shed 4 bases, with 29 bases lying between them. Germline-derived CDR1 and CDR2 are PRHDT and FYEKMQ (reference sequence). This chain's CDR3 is CASSDDPRWAHRGITEAFF. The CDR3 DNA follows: TGTGCCAGCAGCGACGACCCCCGCTGGGCGCACCGGGGGATCACTGAAGCTTTCTTT.

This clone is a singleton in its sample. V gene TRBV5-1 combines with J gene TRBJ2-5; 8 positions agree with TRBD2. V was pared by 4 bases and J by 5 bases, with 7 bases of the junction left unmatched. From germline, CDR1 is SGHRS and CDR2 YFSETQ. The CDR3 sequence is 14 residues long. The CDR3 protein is CASSPGGAGETQYF. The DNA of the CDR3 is TGCGCCAGCAGCCCCGGGGGGGCCGGGGAGACCCAGTACTTC. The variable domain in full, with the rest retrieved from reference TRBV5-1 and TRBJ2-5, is KAGVTQTPRYLIKTRGQQVTLSCSPISGHRSVSWYQQTPGQGLQFLFEYFSETQRNKGNFPGRFSGRQFSNSRSEMNVSTLELGDSALYLCASSPGGAGETQYFGPGTRLLVL.

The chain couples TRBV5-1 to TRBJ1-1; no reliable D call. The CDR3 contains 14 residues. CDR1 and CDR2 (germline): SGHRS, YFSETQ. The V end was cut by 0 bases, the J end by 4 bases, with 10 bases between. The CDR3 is CASSLVPGSTEAFF. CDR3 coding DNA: TGCGCCAGCAGCTTGGTTCCGGGTAGCACTGAAGCTTTCTTT.

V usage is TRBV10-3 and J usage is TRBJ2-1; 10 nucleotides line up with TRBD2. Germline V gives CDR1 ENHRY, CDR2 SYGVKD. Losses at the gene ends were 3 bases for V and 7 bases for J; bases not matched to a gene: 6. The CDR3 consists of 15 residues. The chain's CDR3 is CAISDLAGVLNEQFF. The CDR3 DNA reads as TGTGCCATCAGTGACCTAGCGGGAGTGCTAAATGAGCAGTTCTTC.

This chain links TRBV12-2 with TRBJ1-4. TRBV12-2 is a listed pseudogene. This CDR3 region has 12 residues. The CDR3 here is CASKAGREKLFF. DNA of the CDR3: TGTGCAAGTAAGGCAGGGAGGGAAAAACTGTTTTTT.

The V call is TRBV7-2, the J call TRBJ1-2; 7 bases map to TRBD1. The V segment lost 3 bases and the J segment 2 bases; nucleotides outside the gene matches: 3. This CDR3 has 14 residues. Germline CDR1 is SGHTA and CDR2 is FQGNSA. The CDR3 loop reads CASSFQQGNYGYTF. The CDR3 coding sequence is TGTGCCAGCAGCTTCCAACAGGGGAACTATGGCTACACCTTC.

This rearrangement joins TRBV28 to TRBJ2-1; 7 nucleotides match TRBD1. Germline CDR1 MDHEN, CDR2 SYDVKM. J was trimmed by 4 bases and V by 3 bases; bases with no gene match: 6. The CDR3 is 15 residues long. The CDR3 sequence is CASSFLQGLYNEQFF. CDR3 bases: TGTGCCAGCAGTTTCCTACAGGGGCTATACAATGAGCAGTTCTTC.

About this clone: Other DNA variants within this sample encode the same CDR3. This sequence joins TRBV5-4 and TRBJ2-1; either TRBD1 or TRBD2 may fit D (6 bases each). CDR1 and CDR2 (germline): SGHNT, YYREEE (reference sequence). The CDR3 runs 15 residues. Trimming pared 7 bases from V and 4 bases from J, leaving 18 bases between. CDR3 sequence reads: CASSEGGGEYNEQFF. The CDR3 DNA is TGTGCCAGCTCGGAGGGGGGCGGGGAATACAATGAGCAGTTCTTC.

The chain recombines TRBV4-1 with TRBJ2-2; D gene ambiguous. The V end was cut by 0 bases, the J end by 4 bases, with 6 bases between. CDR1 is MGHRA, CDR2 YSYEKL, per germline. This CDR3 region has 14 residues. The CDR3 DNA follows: TGCGCCAGCAGCCAAGACACCTCCACCGGGGAGCTGTTTTTT. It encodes CASSQDTSTGELFF.

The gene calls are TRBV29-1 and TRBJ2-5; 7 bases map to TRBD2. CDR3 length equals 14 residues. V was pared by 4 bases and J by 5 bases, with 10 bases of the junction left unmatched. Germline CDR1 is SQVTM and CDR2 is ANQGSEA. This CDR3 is CSVVGGPQSETQYF. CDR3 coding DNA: TGCAGCGTTGTGGGAGGGCCCCAGTCGGAGACCCAGTACTTC.

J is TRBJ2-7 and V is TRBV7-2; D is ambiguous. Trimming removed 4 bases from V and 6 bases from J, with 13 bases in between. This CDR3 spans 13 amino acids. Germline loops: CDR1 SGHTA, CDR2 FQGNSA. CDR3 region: CASSSSPKGEQYF. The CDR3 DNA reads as TGTGCCAGCAGCTCATCGCCCAAGGGCGAGCAGTACTTC.

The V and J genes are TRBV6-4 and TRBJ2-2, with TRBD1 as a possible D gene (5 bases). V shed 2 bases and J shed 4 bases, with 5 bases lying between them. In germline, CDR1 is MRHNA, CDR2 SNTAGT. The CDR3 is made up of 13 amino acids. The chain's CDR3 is CASSDRGTGELFF. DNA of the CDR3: TGTGCCAGCAGTGACAGGGGCACCGGGGAGCTGTTTTTT.

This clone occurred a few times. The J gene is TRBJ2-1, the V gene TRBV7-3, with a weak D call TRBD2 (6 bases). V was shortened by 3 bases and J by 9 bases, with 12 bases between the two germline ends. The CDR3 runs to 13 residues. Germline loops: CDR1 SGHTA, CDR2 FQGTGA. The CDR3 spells CASSFTSYGEQFF. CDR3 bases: TGTGCCAGCAGCTTCACTAGCTATGGTGAGCAGTTCTTC.

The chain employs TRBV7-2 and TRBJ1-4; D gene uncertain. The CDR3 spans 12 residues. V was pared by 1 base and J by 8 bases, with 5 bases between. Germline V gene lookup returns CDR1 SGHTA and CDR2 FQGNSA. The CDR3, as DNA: TGTGCCAGCAGCTTAGTGGCAGAAAAACTGTTTTTT. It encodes CASSLVAEKLFF.

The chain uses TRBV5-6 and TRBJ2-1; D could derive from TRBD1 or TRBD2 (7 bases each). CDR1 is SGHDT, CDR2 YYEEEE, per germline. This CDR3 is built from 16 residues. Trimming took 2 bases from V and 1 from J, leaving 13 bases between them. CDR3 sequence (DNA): TGTGCCAGCAGCTTTTGGCAGGGGGGGTCCTACAATGAGCAGTTCTTC. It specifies CASSFWQGGSYNEQFF.

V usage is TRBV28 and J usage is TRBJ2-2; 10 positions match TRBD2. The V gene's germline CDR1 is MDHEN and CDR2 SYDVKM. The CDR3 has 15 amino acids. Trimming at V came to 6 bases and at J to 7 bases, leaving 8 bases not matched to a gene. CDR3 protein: CASSRSGLANGELFF. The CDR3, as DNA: TGTGCCAGCAGCCGCTCGGGACTAGCGAACGGGGAGCTGTTTTTT.